The source of this T cell receptor beta chain is a study of shared clonotypes between healthy human individuals. Across the whole study: Three plates were used per donor for CD4 naive, three for CD4 memory, two for CD8 naive and one for CD8 memory.

In the case of this clone: As yet, its antigen is unknown.

Genomic DNA (from each subset) was split evenly across several immunoSEQ plates. Produced via immunoSEQ multiplex PCR; TCRdb's table is partial and in-frame only. The profile covers nearly 2 million clones, with approximately 94% appearing a single time and 1.2% taken by the ten largest. Naive CD8 cells lacked CD45RO, underwent positive selection for CCR7 and left out terminally differentiated effector memory CD45RA+ cells. The study's findings and limits: Non-shared clonotypes displayed generation probabilities falling below those of clonotypes present in all four donors.

Source material: naive CD8+ T cells sorted from blood. The TCR comes from a man aged 18 to 30 in good health.

CDR3 loop: CASSPGAGNTIYF. In DNA, the CDR3 is TGTGCCAGCAGTCCAGGGGCTGGAAACACCATATATTTT. The chain couples TRBV2 to TRBJ1-3; D might be TRBD1 (6 bases). This CDR3 has 13 residues. Between the trimmed V and J ends, which lost 5 bases and 2 bases, there was a span of 7 bases. Germline V gene lookup returns CDR1 SNHLY and CDR2 FYNNEI.